This T cell receptor beta chain emerged from a study of blood T cell repertoires in COVID-19. About the study: From T cells, B-cell-depleted T cells, or PBMCs came the material, which was cDNA or gDNA.

The protocol was immunoSEQ multiplex PCR, while the TCRdb copy is restricted to in-frame clones and leaves out a portion. The table shows some 130,000 clones, with 88% occurring only once. The CDR3 has 15 residues. V lost 4 bases and J 2 bases, leaving 12 bases between the germline ends. Germline V lookup: CDR1 MNHNY, CDR2 SVGAGI (reference sequence). Sequenced: peripheral blood. The TCR originated in a man in his fifties or sixties with acute or convalescent COVID-19. The chain has TRBV6-6 and TRBJ1-5; D call uncertain. The CDR3 here is CASSFLAFGNQPQHF. The CDR3 DNA sequence: TGTGCCAGCAGTTTCCTAGCATTCGGCAATCAGCCCCAGCATTTT.